This passage covers 14 T cell receptor beta chains from one sample sequenced in a study of T cell responses to AZD1222 COVID-19 vaccine. Sequenced by immunoSEQ multiplex PCR; TCRdb stores in-frame clones only, minus some. The sample consists of roughly 120,000 clones, 85% to 95% of them appearing once. The source material was peripheral blood, sampled on day 0 of AZD1222 vaccination. The receptor set was obtained from an adult in good health.

The J gene is TRBJ2-7, the V gene TRBV28, with D uncertain. The CDR3 contains 12 residues. Germline CDR1 MDHEN, CDR2 SYDVKM. V was pared by 4 bases and J by 1 base, with 5 bases between. CDR3 DNA sequence: TGTGCCAGCAGTTCCCCTTCCTACGAGCAGTACTTC. Its translation is CASSSPSYEQYF.

The V and J genes are TRBV5-6 and TRBJ1-5; D not resolved. Looked up from germline, CDR1 is SGHDT and CDR2 is YYEEEE. V was trimmed by 4 bases and J by 0 bases, leaving 8 bases between them. The CDR3 is 14 amino acids. The CDR3 DNA sequence: TGTGCCAGCAGCGAGTCGGGTAGCAATCAGCCCCAGCATTTT. Protein: CASSESGSNQPQHF. Complete variable domain (other parts from reference TRBV5-6 and TRBJ1-5): DAGVTQSPTHLIKTRGQQVTLRCSPKSGHDTVSWYQQALGQGPQFIFQYYEEEERQRGNFPDRFSGHQFPNYSSELNVNALLLGDSALYLCASSESGSNQPQHFGDGTRLSIL.

V gene TRBV6-5 combines with J gene TRBJ1-1, with 8 bases that match TRBD1. This CDR3 is 14 amino acids long. V lost 4 bases, J lost 5 bases, and 6 bases stayed unmatched. Germline assignment: CDR1 MNHEY and CDR2 SVGAGI. DNA of the CDR3: TGTGCCAGCAGTTCAGGGGGCGAGGGGACTGAAGCTTTCTTT. It translates to CASSSGGEGTEAFF.

This clone was detected only once. J is TRBJ2-7 and V is TRBV7-9; weak D call: TRBD2 (6 bases). V dropped 0 bases and J dropped 1 base, with 13 bases sitting between them. Germline V CDR1 and CDR2: SEHNR, FQNEAQ (reference sequence). The CDR3 contains 16 residues. The chain's CDR3 is CASSLAGGRGSYEQYF. The CDR3, as DNA: TGTGCCAGCAGCTTAGCGGGGGGACGGGGTTCCTACGAGCAGTACTTC.

The chain uses TRBV28 and TRBJ2-1; TRBD1 matches at 7 bases. V was clipped by 6 bases and J by 8 bases; unmatched bases: 10. This CDR3 is 14 amino acids long. Germline CDR1 and CDR2: MDHEN and SYDVKM. The CDR3 DNA reads as TGTGCCAGCAGGCCAGGGGGTCTTAGCCATGAGCAGTTCTTC. Protein product: CASRPGGLSHEQFF.

This rearrangement joins TRBV18 to TRBJ2-5, with a possible D match to TRBD1 (6 bases). The V gene lost 3 bases and the J gene lost 2 bases, with 10 bases spanning the gap. The germline V gene encodes CDR1 KGHSH and CDR2 LQKENI. This CDR3 comprises 14 residues. CDR3 sequence: CASSPGQGQETQYF. CDR3 nucleotides: TGTGCCAGCTCACCGGGTCAGGGGCAAGAGACCCAGTACTTC.

V usage is TRBV5-1 and J usage is TRBJ1-2, with TRBD1 as a possible D gene (6 bases). The CDR3 loop spans 14 amino acids. Germline CDR1 reads SGHRS; CDR2 reads YFSETQ. V lost 1 base to trimming and J lost 8 bases, with 15 bases between them. The CDR3 nucleotides read TGCGCCAGCAGCTTGTTCGTGGCAGGGGACGGCTACACCTTC. Amino acids: CASSLFVAGDGYTF.

The chain links TRBV6-5 to TRBJ2-1, with 7 bases aligning to TRBD1. The CDR3 sequence is 16 residues long. Losses at the gene ends were 0 bases for V and 5 bases for J; bases not matched to a gene: 7. Germline V gives CDR1 MNHEY, CDR2 SVGAGI. CDR3 sequence reads: CASSYSSRDSNNEQFF. The CDR3 DNA is TGTGCCAGCAGTTACTCCTCCCGGGACAGTAACAATGAGCAGTTCTTC.

This rearrangement joins TRBV29-1 to TRBJ1-5; TRBD1 might be the D (6 bases). Germline loops: CDR1 SQVTM, CDR2 ANQGSEA. Trimming removed 6 bases from V and 7 bases from J, with 13 bases in between. CDR3 length equals 12 residues. CDR3 DNA: TGCAGCGTGGGCTCTCAGGGGCAGCCCCAGCATTTT. This sequence encodes CSVGSQGQPQHF.

The chain combines TRBV27 with TRBJ1-6, with a tentative D call TRBD1 (5 bases). The CDR3 totals 15 residues. Germline lookup yields CDR1 MNHEY and CDR2 SMNVEV (reference sequence). Trimming shortened V by 10 bases and J by 10 bases, and 23 bases separated the two germline ends. CDR3 protein: CATKRGRSVVSPLHF. Written as DNA, the CDR3 is TGTGCCACCAAAAGGGGCAGGTCGGTAGTATCACCCCTCCACTTT.

J is TRBJ2-2 and V is TRBV4-1, with 9 bases identical to TRBD2. CDR1 is MGHRA and CDR2 is YSYEKL in the germline V gene. CDR3 length: 18 residues. V shed 3 bases and J 7 bases; nucleotides not matched to a gene: 15. The CDR3 is CASSHPHPLAGTGGELFF. CDR3 coding DNA: TGCGCCAGCAGCCATCCTCACCCCCTAGCGGGAACGGGCGGGGAGCTGTTTTTT.

The rearrangement uses TRBV9 and TRBJ2-3; the match to TRBD2 covers 7 bases. The ends lost 0 bases at V and 1 base at J; junction bases unmatched: 2. The CDR3 runs to 15 residues. Germline CDR1 and CDR2: SGDLS and YYNGEE. In nucleotides, the CDR3 is TGTGCCAGCAGCGTAGTGGCGGGAGGCACAGATACGCAGTATTTT. It is translated as CASSVVAGGTDTQYF.

The rearrangement uses TRBV4-1 and TRBJ1-2; 11 bases line up with TRBD1. V gave up 0 bases and J gave up 1 base; unmatched junction bases: 7. The length of the CDR3 is 18 residues. Germline V gives CDR1 MGHRA, CDR2 YSYEKL. The CDR3 nucleotides are TGCGCCAGCAGCCAAGATCCGGGACAGGGGGGTGTTAACTATGGCTACACCTTC. Encoded protein: CASSQDPGQGGVNYGYTF.

V is TRBV28 and J is TRBJ2-2; perhaps TRBD1 as D (5 bases). CDR1 is MDHEN and CDR2 is SYDVKM in the germline V gene. The CDR3 is 14 amino acids. The V and J ends lost 3 bases and 7 bases respectively, with 12 bases between them. The CDR3 DNA is TGTGCCAGCAGTTTTAGACAGACCTACGGGGAGCTGTTTTTT. This translates into CASSFRQTYGELFF.